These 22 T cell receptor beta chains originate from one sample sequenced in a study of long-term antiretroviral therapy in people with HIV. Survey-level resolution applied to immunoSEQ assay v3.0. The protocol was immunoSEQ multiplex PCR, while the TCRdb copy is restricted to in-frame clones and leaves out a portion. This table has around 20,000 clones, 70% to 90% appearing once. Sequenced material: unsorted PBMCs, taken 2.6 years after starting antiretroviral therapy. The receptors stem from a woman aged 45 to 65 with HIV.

CDR3 residues: CASSLLPGQISEQYF. The CDR3 nucleotides read TGTGCCAGCAGTTTATTACCGGGACAGATTTCCGAGCAGTACTTC. The chain uses TRBV27 and TRBJ2-7; 7 bases align to TRBD1. Germline CDR1 MNHEY, CDR2 SMNVEV (reference sequence). The CDR3 runs 15 residues. J gave up 6 bases and V 1 base, and 9 bases lay outside the gene matches.

The CDR3 loop reads CASSLEYEQYF. The CDR3 region has the DNA TGCGCCAGCAGCTTGGAGTACGAGCAGTACTTC. The chain uses TRBV5-1 and TRBJ2-7; D unresolved. Per germline, CDR1 SGHRS and CDR2 YFSETQ. V was clipped by 0 bases and J by 4 bases, with 2 bases between them. The CDR3 has 11 residues.

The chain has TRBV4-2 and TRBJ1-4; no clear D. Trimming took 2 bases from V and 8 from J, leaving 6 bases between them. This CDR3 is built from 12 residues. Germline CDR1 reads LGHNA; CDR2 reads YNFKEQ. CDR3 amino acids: CASSQLGEKLFF. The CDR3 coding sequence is TGTGCCAGCAGCCAATTGGGGGAAAAACTGTTTTTT.

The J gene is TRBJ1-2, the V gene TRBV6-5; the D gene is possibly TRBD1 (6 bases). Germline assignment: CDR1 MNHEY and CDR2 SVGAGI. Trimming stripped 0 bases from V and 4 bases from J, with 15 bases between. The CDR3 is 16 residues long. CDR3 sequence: CASSYSTGAPGYGYTF. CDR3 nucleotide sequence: TGTGCCAGCAGTTACTCTACGGGGGCGCCGGGCTATGGCTACACCTTC.

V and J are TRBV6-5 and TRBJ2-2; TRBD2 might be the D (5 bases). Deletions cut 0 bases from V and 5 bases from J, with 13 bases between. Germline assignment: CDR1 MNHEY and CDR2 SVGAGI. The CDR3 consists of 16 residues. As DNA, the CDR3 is TGTGCCAGCAGTTACTCGACAAACCGAGGGACCGGGGAGCTGTTTTTT. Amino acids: CASSYSTNRGTGELFF.

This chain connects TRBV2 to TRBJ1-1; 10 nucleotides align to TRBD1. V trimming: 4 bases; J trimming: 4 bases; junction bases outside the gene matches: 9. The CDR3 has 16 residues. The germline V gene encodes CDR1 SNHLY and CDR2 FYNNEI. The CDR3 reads CASSARDRGVGTEAFF. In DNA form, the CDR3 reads TGTGCCAGCAGTGCCCGGGACAGGGGTGTTGGCACTGAAGCTTTCTTT.

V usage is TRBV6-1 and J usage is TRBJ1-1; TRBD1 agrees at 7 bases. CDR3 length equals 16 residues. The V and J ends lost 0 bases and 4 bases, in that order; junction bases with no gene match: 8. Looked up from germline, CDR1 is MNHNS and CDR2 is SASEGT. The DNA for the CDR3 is TGTGCCAGCAGTGAAGCGCTTGGGCAGGGGGGCACTGAAGCTTTCTTT. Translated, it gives CASSEALGQGGTEAFF.

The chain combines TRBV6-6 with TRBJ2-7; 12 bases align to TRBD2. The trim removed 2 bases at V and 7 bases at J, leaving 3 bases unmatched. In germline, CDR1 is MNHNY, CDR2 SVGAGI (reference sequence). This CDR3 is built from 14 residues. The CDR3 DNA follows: TGTGCCAGCAGTTACCTAGCGGGAGGGGGGGAGCAGTACTTC. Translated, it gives CASSYLAGGGEQYF.

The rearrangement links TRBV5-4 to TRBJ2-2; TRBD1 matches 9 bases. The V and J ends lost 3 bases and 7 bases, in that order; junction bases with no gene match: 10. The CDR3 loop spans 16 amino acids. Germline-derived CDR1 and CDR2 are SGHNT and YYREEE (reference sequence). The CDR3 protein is CASSSTGGLGGGELFF. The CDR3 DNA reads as TGTGCCAGCAGCTCCACAGGGGGCTTAGGTGGCGGGGAGCTGTTTTTT.

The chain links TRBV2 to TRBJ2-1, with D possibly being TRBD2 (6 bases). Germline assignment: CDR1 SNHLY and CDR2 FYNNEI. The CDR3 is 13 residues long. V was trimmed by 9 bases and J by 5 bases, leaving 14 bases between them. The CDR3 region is CASRLARNNEQFF. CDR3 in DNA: TGTGCCAGTCGGCTAGCGCGGAACAATGAGCAGTTCTTC.

The CDR3 region has the DNA TGTGCCACCAGCCTGGTAGCACTAGGGTCCTACGAGCAGTACTTC. Amino acid sequence: CATSLVALGSYEQYF. The chain recombines TRBV15 with TRBJ2-7; the D gene is possibly TRBD2 (5 bases). The CDR3 extends over 15 amino acids. Germline loops: CDR1 LNHNV, CDR2 YYDKDF (reference sequence). V was trimmed by 5 bases and J by 1 base, leaving 15 bases between them. Full variable domain (outside the CDR3, taken from reference TRBV15 and TRBJ2-7): DAMVIQNPRYQVTQFGKPVTLSCSQTLNHNVMYWYQQKSSQAPKLLFHYYDKDFNNEADTPDNFQSRRPNTSFCFLDIRSPGLGDTAMYLCATSLVALGSYEQYFGPGTRLTVT.

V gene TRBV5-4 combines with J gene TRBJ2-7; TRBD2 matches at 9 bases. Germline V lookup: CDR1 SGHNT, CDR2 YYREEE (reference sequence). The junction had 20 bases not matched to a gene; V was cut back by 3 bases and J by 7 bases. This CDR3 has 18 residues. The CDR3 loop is CASSSAHLGLAGVREQYF. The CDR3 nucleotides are TGTGCCAGCAGCTCGGCACACCTGGGACTAGCAGGGGTTAGGGAGCAGTACTTC.

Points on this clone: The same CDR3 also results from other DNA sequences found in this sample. The CDR3 nucleotides read TGTGCCAGCAGCCGCCCCTACAATGAGCAGTTCTTC. Encoded protein: CASSRPYNEQFF. The chain is built from TRBV6-6 and TRBJ2-1; D uncertain. The V end lost 6 bases, the J end lost 2 bases, and 5 bases lay between the germline ends. The V gene's germline CDR1 is MNHNY and CDR2 SVGAGI (reference sequence). This CDR3 is built from 12 residues.

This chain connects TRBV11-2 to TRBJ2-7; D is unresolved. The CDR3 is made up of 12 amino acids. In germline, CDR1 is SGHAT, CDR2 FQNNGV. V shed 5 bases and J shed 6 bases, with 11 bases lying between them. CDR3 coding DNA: TGTGCCAGCAGCCCTATTTCCCCCGAGCAGTACTTC. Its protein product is CASSPISPEQYF. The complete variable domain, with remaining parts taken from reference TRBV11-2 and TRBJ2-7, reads EAGVAQSPRYKIIEKRQSVAFWCNPISGHATLYWYQQILGQGPKLLIQFQNNGVVDDSQLPKDRFSAERLKGVDSTLKIQPAKLEDSAVYLCASSPISPEQYFGPGTRLTVT.

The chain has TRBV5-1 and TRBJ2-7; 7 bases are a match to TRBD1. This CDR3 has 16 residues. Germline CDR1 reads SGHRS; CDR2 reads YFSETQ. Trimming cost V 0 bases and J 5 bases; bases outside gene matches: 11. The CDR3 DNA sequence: TGCGCCAGCAGCTTGGTATGGACAGGTGCCTATAACGAGCAGTACTTC. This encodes CASSLVWTGAYNEQYF.

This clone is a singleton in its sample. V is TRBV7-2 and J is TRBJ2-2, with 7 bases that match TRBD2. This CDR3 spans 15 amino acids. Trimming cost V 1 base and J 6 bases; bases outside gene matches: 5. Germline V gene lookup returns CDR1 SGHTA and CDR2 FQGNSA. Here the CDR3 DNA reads TGTGCCAGCAGCTTAGGGATGGCGGGGGCCGGGGAGCTGTTTTTT. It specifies CASSLGMAGAGELFF.

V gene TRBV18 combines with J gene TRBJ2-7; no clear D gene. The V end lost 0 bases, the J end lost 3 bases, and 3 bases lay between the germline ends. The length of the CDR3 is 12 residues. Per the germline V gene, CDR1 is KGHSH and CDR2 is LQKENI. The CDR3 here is CASSPPNYEQYF. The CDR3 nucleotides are TGTGCCAGCTCACCACCCAACTACGAGCAGTACTTC.

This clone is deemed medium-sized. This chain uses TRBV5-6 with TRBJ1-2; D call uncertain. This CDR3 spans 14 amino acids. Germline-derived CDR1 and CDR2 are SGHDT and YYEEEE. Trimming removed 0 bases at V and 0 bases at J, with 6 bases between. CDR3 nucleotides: TGTGCCAGCAGCTTGGGCGGAGCTAACTATGGCTACACCTTC. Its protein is CASSLGGANYGYTF.

The CDR3 protein is CASSPSGGPGEQYF. The CDR3 DNA follows: TGTGCCAGCTCACCGTCGGGGGGTCCGGGAGAGCAGTACTTC. V is TRBV18 and J is TRBJ2-7, with TRBD2 matching over 7 bases. There are 14 residues in the CDR3. The V gene's germline CDR1 is KGHSH and CDR2 LQKENI. Unmatched junction bases numbered 9, after V lost 3 bases and J lost 7 bases.

Written as DNA, the CDR3 is TGTGCCAGCAGTGAAGTGGGGGTGTCCGGGGAGCTGTTTTTT. Amino acid sequence: CASSEVGVSGELFF. This sequence joins TRBV6-1 and TRBJ2-2; D possibly uses TRBD1 or TRBD2 (5 bases each). Looked up from germline, CDR1 is MNHNS and CDR2 is SASEGT. CDR3 size: 14 residues. V was trimmed by 1 base and J by 6 bases, leaving 9 bases between them.

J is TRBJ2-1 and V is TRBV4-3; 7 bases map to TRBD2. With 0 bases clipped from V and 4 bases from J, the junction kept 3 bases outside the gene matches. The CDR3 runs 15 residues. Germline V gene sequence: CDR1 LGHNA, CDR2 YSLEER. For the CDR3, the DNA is TGCGCCAGCAGCCAAGATCCTAGCGGATACAATGAGCAGTTCTTC. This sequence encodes CASSQDPSGYNEQFF.

CDR3: CAISELRGPGSYNEQFF. In DNA, the CDR3 is TGTGCCATCAGTGAACTTAGGGGTCCCGGTTCCTACAATGAGCAGTTCTTC. The rearrangement uses TRBV10-3 and TRBJ2-1; D is possibly TRBD1 (5 bases). V was trimmed by 3 bases and J by 1 base, leaving 16 bases between them. Germline CDR1 ENHRY, CDR2 SYGVKD. The CDR3 contains 17 residues.